Detailed here is one TCR beta chain. Its specificity is not known. This record comes from a study of cytomegalovirus exposure and HLA in healthy donors. Notes on the study in general: According to the study, around 160 TCR beta chains were cytomegalovirus-associated.

The PCR employed 60 Vbeta primers together with 13 Jbeta primers. Sequencing was performed with immunoSEQ multiplex PCR; in TCRdb, only in-frame clones are kept and a portion is missing. The sample data list 65,000 to 95,000 clones. Donors were nominally healthy when sampled, though unrecorded immune exposures were likely. The length of the CDR3 is 13 residues. The germline V gene has CDR1 LNHDA and CDR2 SQIVND (reference sequence). Between the trimmed V and J ends, which lost 2 bases and 7 bases, there was a span of 8 bases. V is TRBV19 and J is TRBJ2-2; D ambiguous. This sequence originates from a female donor in good health and CMV-seropositive. The specimen sequenced was PBMCs. CDR3 in amino acids: CASSILRGGELFF. Here the CDR3 DNA reads TGTGCCAGTAGTATACTCCGCGGCGGGGAGCTGTTTTTT.